This T cell receptor (beta chain) was captured by sequencing in a study of shared clonotypes between healthy human individuals. Overall study results and limits: Naive subsets generally exceeded memory subsets in estimated richness.

V trimming: 3 bases; J trimming: 5 bases; junction bases outside the gene matches: 4. Germline CDR1 GTSNPN, CDR2 SVGIG (reference sequence). The length of the CDR3 is 13 residues. Assay: immunoSEQ multiplex PCR; the TCRdb copy retains only in-frame clones and omits some. This sample yields about 1.1 million clones, of which about 84% are seen a single time; 0.5% to 0.65% belongs to the top ten. Concerning this clone: The antigen is not known.

Sequenced material: memory CD4+ T cells from PBMCs. As to subset: CD45RA-negative fraction. This sequence originates from a man aged 18 to 29 in good health. Some clones in this sample may be carry-over from other donors' samples. The chain carries TRBV30 and TRBJ2-7, with 10 positions matching TRBD1. The CDR3 bases are TGTGCCTGGAGGGGACAGGGGTTGAACGAGCAGTACTTC. Residues: CAWRGQGLNEQYF.